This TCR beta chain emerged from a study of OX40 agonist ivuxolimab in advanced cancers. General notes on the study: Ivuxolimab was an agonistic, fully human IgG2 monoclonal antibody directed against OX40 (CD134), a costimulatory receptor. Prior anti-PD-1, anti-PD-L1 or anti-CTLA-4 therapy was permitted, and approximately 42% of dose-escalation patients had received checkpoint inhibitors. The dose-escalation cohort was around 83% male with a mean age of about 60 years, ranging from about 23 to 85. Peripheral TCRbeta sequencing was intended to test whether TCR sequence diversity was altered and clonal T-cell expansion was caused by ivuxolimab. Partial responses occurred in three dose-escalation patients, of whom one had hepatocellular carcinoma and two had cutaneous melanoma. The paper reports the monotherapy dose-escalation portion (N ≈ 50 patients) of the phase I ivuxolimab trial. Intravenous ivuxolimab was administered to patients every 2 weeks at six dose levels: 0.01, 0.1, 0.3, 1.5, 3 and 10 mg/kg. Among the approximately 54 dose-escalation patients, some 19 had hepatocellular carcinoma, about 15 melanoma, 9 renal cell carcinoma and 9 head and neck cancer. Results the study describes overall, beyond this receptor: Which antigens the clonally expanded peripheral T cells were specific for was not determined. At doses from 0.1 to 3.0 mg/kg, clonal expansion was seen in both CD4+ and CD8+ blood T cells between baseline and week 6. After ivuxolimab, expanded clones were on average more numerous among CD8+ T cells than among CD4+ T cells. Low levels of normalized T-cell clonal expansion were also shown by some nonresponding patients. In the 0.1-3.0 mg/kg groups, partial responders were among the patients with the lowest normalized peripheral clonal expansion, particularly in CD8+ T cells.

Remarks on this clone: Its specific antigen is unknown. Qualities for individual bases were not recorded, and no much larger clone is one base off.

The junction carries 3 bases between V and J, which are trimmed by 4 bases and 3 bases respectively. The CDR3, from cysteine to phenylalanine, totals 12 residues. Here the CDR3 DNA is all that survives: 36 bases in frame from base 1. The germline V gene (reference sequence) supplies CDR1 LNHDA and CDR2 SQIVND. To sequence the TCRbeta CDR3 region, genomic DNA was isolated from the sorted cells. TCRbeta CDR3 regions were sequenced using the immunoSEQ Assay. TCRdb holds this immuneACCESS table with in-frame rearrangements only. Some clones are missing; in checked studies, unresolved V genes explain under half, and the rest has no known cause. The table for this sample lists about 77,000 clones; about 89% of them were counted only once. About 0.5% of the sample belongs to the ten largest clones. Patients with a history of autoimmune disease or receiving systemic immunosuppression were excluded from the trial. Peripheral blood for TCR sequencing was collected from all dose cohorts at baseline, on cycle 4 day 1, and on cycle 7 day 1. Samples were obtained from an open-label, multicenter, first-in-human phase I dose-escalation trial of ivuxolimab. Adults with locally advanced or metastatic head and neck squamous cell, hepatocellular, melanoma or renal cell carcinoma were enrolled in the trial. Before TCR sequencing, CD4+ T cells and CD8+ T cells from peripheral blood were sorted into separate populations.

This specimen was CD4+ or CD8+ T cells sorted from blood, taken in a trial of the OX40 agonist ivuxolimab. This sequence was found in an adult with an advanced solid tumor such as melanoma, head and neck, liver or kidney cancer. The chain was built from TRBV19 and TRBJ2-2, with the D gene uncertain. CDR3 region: CASSTYTGELFF. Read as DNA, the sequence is TGTGCCAGTAGTACGTACACCGGGGAGCTGTTTTTT.